The next 26 T cell receptor beta chains were all read from a single sample in a study of Tregs in tolerant kidney transplant recipients. The protocol was immunoSEQ multiplex PCR, while the TCRdb copy is restricted to in-frame clones and leaves out a portion. The sample shows 110,000 or so clones, 92% of them seen only once. Sequenced material: CD4+ T cells from blood. Receptors were obtained from a human donor in good health.

This chain joins TRBV18 and TRBJ2-5; 10 bases line up with TRBD1. The trim removed 6 bases at V and 5 bases at J, leaving 3 bases unmatched. The CDR3 is 13 amino acids. Germline CDR1 KGHSH, CDR2 LQKENI. The CDR3 DNA sequence: TGTGCCAGCTCCCTGGGACAGGGGGAGACCCAGTACTTC. Encoded protein: CASSLGQGETQYF.

The CDR3 nucleotides are TGCGCCAGCAGTCACCCTATTAGCGGGTGCCTCTCCTACAATGAGCAGTTCTTC. Its protein is CASSHPISGCLSYNEQFF. This chain links TRBV23-1 with TRBJ2-1; 7 positions match TRBD2. TRBV23-1 is an open reading frame, and its role is uncertain. With 3 bases clipped from V and 0 bases from J, the junction kept 11 bases outside the gene matches. The CDR3 consists of 18 residues.

The V gene is TRBV7-3, the J gene TRBJ2-1, with TRBD2 matching 7 bases. The CDR3 totals 13 residues. CDR1 and CDR2 (germline): SGHTA, FQGTGA. J was trimmed by 10 bases and V by 5 bases; bases with no gene match: 8. The CDR3 here is CASSVAGEEEQFF. The CDR3 coding sequence is TGTGCCAGCAGCGTCGCGGGGGAGGAGGAGCAGTTCTTC.

This clone was seen only once. The rearrangement joins TRBV14 to TRBJ1-2; D gene unclear. Deletions cut 0 bases from V and 4 bases from J, with 18 bases between. This CDR3 region has 17 residues. Germline CDR1 and CDR2: SGHDN and FVKESK. The CDR3 sequence is CASSQDWAAKSIYGYTF. Here the CDR3 DNA reads TGTGCCAGCAGCCAAGATTGGGCAGCGAAGTCCATCTATGGCTACACCTTC.

This clone was counted once. The chain links TRBV29-1 to TRBJ1-1, with 8 bases identical to TRBD1. Germline values: CDR1 SQVTM, CDR2 ANQGSEA. V dropped 6 bases and J dropped 4; count of bases not matched to a gene: 7. The CDR3 is 13 residues long. The CDR3 coding sequence is TGCAGCGTAAAACAGGGGGACGGCACTGAAGCTTTCTTT. It codes for CSVKQGDGTEAFF.

The gene calls are TRBV6-1 and TRBJ2-7; tentative D call: TRBD1 (6 bases). Germline values: CDR1 MNHNS, CDR2 SASEGT. Deletions cut 5 bases from V and 2 bases from J, with 10 bases between. The CDR3 has 13 residues. CDR3 in amino acids: CASSWDTPYEQYF. CDR3 bases: TGTGCCAGCAGTTGGGACACACCCTACGAGCAGTACTTC.

The chain is built from TRBV6-1 and TRBJ1-2, with 9 positions matching TRBD1. The CDR3 runs to 15 residues. Trimming removed 6 bases from V and 4 bases from J; junction bases left unmatched: 9. CDR1 is MNHNS, CDR2 SASEGT, per germline. The CDR3 DNA is TGTGCCAGCAGCATCCGGGACAGGGACAGCTATGGCTACACCTTC. Residues: CASSIRDRDSYGYTF.

This chain connects TRBV10-1 to TRBJ2-2, with 9 positions matching TRBD2. The CDR3 runs 15 residues. Germline V CDR1 and CDR2: WNHNN, SYGVQD (reference sequence). The V gene end was trimmed by 1 base and the J gene end by 7 bases; junction bases not matched to a gene: 4. The CDR3 DNA reads TGCGCCAGCAGTGAGTTCAGCGGGGGGCGCGGGGAGCTGTTTTTT. Protein: CASSEFSGGRGELFF.

The chain employs TRBV9 and TRBJ2-5; the D is unclear. The V and J ends lost 0 bases and 8 bases respectively, with 17 bases between them. Germline V gene sequence: CDR1 SGDLS, CDR2 YYNGEE. This CDR3 comprises 15 residues. CDR3 residues: CASSVVPDGLSTQYF. CDR3 nucleotides: TGTGCCAGCAGCGTAGTCCCGGACGGTTTGTCTACCCAGTACTTC.

The chain carries TRBV2 and TRBJ2-1; tentative D call: TRBD2 (6 bases). Germline loops: CDR1 SNHLY, CDR2 FYNNEI. V was cut by 6 bases and J by 6 bases, with 18 bases left in between. This CDR3 is 15 amino acids long. DNA of the CDR3: TGTGCCAGCAGAACTCTCGGGGGATGGGGCAATGAGCAGTTCTTC. Its protein is CASRTLGGWGNEQFF.

This chain links TRBV11-2 with TRBJ2-1; possible D gene TRBD1, 5 bases. This CDR3 is built from 16 residues. CDR1 SGHAT and CDR2 FQNNGV come from the germline V gene. V dropped 5 bases and J dropped 6 bases, with 20 bases sitting between them. This CDR3 is CASSPSLVGAGNEQFF. Written as DNA, the CDR3 is TGTGCCAGCAGCCCCAGTCTAGTTGGGGCTGGCAATGAGCAGTTCTTC.

The rearrangement joins TRBV9 to TRBJ1-5, with unresolved D. CDR1 and CDR2 (germline): SGDLS, YYNGEE. Trimming pared 4 bases from V and 0 bases from J, leaving 11 bases between. The CDR3 runs to 15 residues. The CDR3 DNA sequence: TGTGCCAGCAGCCGCACGGGTGGTAGCAATCAGCCCCAGCATTTT. Translating gives CASSRTGGSNQPQHF.

The gene calls are TRBV6-1 and TRBJ2-7; TRBD2 matches at 9 bases. CDR1 and CDR2 from the germline V gene are MNHNS and SASEGT. There are 14 residues in the CDR3. The V segment lost 10 bases and the J segment 9 bases; nucleotides outside the gene matches: 16. As DNA, the CDR3 is TGTGCCACGTGGCCGCGGACTAGCGATTTGGGGCAGTACTTC. Residues: CATWPRTSDLGQYF.

The count of this clone is one. The V and J genes are TRBV5-6 and TRBJ1-2; 7 nucleotides match TRBD1. There are 13 residues in the CDR3. The germline CDR1 and CDR2 sequences are SGHDT and YYEEEE. The junction had 4 bases not matched to a gene; V was cut back by 4 bases and J by 4 bases. CDR3 sequence reads: CASSPDRVYGYTF. As DNA, the CDR3 is TGTGCCAGCAGCCCCGACAGGGTCTATGGCTACACCTTC.

The chain carries TRBV11-2 and TRBJ2-5, with D perhaps assigned TRBD1 or TRBD2 (5 bases each). The CDR3 consists of 13 residues. V lost 5 bases, J lost 0 bases, and 7 bases lay in between. Looked up from germline, CDR1 is SGHAT and CDR2 is FQNNGV. The CDR3 region has the DNA TGTGCCAGCAGCCCGGGGCACCAAGAGACCCAGTACTTC. It encodes CASSPGHQETQYF.

CDR3 sequence reads: CATSRGGRPNTEAFF. CDR3 DNA sequence: TGTGCCACCAGCAGAGGGGGACGGCCGAACACTGAAGCTTTCTTT. The J gene is TRBJ1-1, the V gene TRBV15, with D tentatively TRBD1 (5 bases). This CDR3 has 15 amino acids. V was trimmed by 1 base and J by 1 base, leaving 10 bases between them. Germline-derived CDR1 and CDR2 are LNHNV and YYDKDF (reference sequence).

V gene TRBV5-6 combines with J gene TRBJ2-7; D unresolved. Trimming took 0 bases from V and 7 from J, leaving 11 bases between them. Germline V gene lookup returns CDR1 SGHDT and CDR2 YYEEEE. The CDR3 is 13 residues long. The CDR3 protein is CASSLVPVGEQYF. The CDR3 coding sequence is TGTGCCAGCAGCTTGGTCCCCGTTGGTGAGCAGTACTTC.

The chain employs TRBV6-5 and TRBJ2-5; the D gene could be TRBD1 or TRBD2 (5 bases each). The CDR3 extends over 16 amino acids. V lost 0 bases, J lost 5 bases, and 16 bases lay in between. In germline, CDR1 is MNHEY, CDR2 SVGAGI. In nucleotides, the CDR3 is TGTGCCAGCAGTTACTCACGGGGCCCTGTTGTGGAGACCCAGTACTTC. Translation: CASSYSRGPVVETQYF.

V usage is TRBV5-1 and J usage is TRBJ1-3, with a weak D call TRBD1 (5 bases). V gave up 1 base and J gave up 1 base, with 15 bases separating them. CDR3 length equals 17 residues. The V gene's germline CDR1 is SGHRS and CDR2 YFSETQ. Written as DNA, the CDR3 is TGCGCCAGCAGCTTGTTTACGGGGGACGGATCTGGAAACACCATATATTTT. The encoded protein is CASSLFTGDGSGNTIYF. Supplemented by reference TRBV5-1 and TRBJ1-3, the full variable domain reads KAGVTQTPRYLIKTRGQQVTLSCSPISGHRSVSWYQQTPGQGLQFLFEYFSETQRNKGNFPGRFSGRQFSNSRSEMNVSTLELGDSALYLCASSLFTGDGSGNTIYFGEGSWLTVV.

The genes are TRBV7-3 and TRBJ1-2; D gene unclear. Germline-derived CDR1 and CDR2 are SGHTA and FQGTGA. This CDR3 is built from 14 residues. The V end lost 1 base, the J end lost 4 bases, and 10 bases lay between the germline ends. The CDR3 bases are TGTGCCAGCAGCTTAATTGGCAGCTCCTATGGCTACACCTTC. Its protein is CASSLIGSSYGYTF. The variable domain in full, with the rest retrieved from reference TRBV7-3 and TRBJ1-2, is GAGVSQTPSNKVTEKGKYVELRCDPISGHTALYWYRQSLGQGPEFLIYFQGTGAADDSGLPNDRFFAVRPEGSVSTLKIQRTERGDSAVYLCASSLIGSSYGYTFGSGTRLTVV.

In nucleotides, the CDR3 is TGCGCCAGCAGCCCGGGACAGCACTACAATGAGCAGTTCTTC. It yields the protein CASSPGQHYNEQFF. The chain recombines TRBV5-1 with TRBJ2-1; 7 positions match TRBD1. V was pared by 4 bases and J by 3 bases, with 4 bases of the junction left unmatched. The CDR3 has 14 residues. Looked up from germline, CDR1 is SGHRS and CDR2 is YFSETQ.

The chain uses TRBV5-1 and TRBJ1-6; TRBD1 agrees at 8 bases. This CDR3 region has 15 residues. In germline, CDR1 is SGHRS, CDR2 YFSETQ. The trim removed 4 bases at V and 5 bases at J, leaving 5 bases unmatched. The CDR3 loop reads CASSGGQADNSPLHF. The CDR3 bases are TGCGCCAGCAGCGGGGGACAGGCCGATAATTCACCCCTCCACTTT. The entire variable domain, with the rest obtained from reference TRBV5-1 and TRBJ1-6, is as follows: KAGVTQTPRYLIKTRGQQVTLSCSPISGHRSVSWYQQTPGQGLQFLFEYFSETQRNKGNFPGRFSGRQFSNSRSEMNVSTLELGDSALYLCASSGGQADNSPLHFGNGTRLTVT.

The rearrangement joins TRBV7-2 to TRBJ1-2; D not resolved. In germline, CDR1 is SGHTA, CDR2 FQGNSA. Trimming took off 5 bases at V and 2 bases at J, with 27 bases between the two ends. This CDR3 is built from 19 residues. CDR3 bases: TGTGCCAGCAGCCCCTCGGATATTGTCCCTCGAGGGTTAAACTATGGCTACACCTTC. Its translation: CASSPSDIVPRGLNYGYTF.

The rearrangement links TRBV2 to TRBJ2-1; D is unclear. Per the germline V gene, CDR1 is SNHLY and CDR2 is FYNNEI. The V end was cut by 4 bases, the J end by 4 bases, with 14 bases between. This CDR3 region has 15 residues. DNA of the CDR3: TGTGCCAGCAGTGTACAGACTGCCAAGTACAATGAGCAGTTCTTC. This sequence encodes CASSVQTAKYNEQFF.

The rearrangement links TRBV5-8 to TRBJ2-2, with D perhaps matching TRBD1 (6 bases). CDR1 is SGHTS, CDR2 YDEGEE, per germline. V lost 5 bases to trimming and J lost 1 base, with 12 bases between them. This CDR3 has 15 amino acids. CDR3 in amino acids: CASSSGQLNTGELFF. CDR3 nucleotides: TGTGCCAGCAGTTCGGGACAACTGAACACCGGGGAGCTGTTTTTT.

The rearrangement links TRBV7-6 to TRBJ2-2; D not certain. The CDR3 extends over 16 amino acids. Germline V gene data show CDR1 as SGHVS and CDR2 as FNYEAQ. Trimming removed 5 bases at V and 0 bases at J, with 13 bases between. The CDR3 protein is CASSPYGVSNTGELFF. CDR3 bases: TGTGCCAGCAGCCCTTATGGGGTTTCGAACACCGGGGAGCTGTTTTTT.